This passage covers 3 T cell receptor beta chains from one sample sequenced in a study of shared clonotypes between healthy human individuals. Sequencing used immunoSEQ multiplex PCR; TCRdb keeps in-frame clones, though not all of them. The sample gives more than 400,000 clones, 95% to 97% of which show up once; 0.06% is in the top ten. Sequenced: naive CD4+ T cells sorted from blood. Subset defined: CD45RA+ positively selected. All receptors come from a woman under 40 in good health.

This chain connects TRBV2 to TRBJ1-2, with D possibly TRBD1 on 5 matching bases. Per germline, CDR1 SNHLY and CDR2 FYNNEI. V was clipped by 4 bases and J by 3 bases, with 6 bases between them. The CDR3 extends over 12 amino acids. CDR3 DNA sequence: TGTGCCAGCAGTGTGGGACACTATGGCTACACCTTC. Its translation: CASSVGHYGYTF.

Comments on this clone: The sample contains more than one DNA sequence encoding this CDR3. The V call is TRBV7-2, the J call TRBJ2-7; 7 bases align to TRBD2. CDR3 length: 14 residues. Per germline, CDR1 SGHTA and CDR2 FQGNSA. V shed 3 bases and J 4 bases; nucleotides not matched to a gene: 6. CDR3 in amino acids: CASSFSGGAYEQYF. As DNA, the CDR3 is TGTGCCAGCAGCTTCTCGGGAGGTGCTTACGAGCAGTACTTC.

Of note for this clone: One end of the junction varies from germline; a read error may be responsible. The chain is built from TRBV4-1 and TRBJ2-7, with 8 positions matching TRBD2. Germline V CDR1 and CDR2: MGHRA, YSYEKL. This CDR3 is built from 16 residues. CDR3 coding DNA: TGCGCCAGCAGTCAAGGTGGGGGGCGGGAGGCCTACGAGCAGTACTTC. Translating it yields CASSQGGGREAYEQYF.